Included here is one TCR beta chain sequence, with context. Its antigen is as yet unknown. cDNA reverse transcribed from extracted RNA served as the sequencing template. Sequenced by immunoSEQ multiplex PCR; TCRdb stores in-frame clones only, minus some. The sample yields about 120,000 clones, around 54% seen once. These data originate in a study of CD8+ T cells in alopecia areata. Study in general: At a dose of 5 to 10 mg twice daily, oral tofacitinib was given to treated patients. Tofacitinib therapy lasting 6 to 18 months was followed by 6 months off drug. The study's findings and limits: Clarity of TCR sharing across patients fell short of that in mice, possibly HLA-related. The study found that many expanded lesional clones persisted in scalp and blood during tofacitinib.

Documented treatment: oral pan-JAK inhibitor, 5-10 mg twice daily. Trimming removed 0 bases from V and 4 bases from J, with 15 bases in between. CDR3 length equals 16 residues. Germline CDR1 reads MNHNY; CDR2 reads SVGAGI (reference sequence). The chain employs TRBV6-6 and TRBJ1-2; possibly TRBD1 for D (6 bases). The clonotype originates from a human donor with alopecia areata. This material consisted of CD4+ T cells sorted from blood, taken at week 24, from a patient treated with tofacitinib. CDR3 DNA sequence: TGTGCCAGCAGTTACTCGGGGGCAGGGTGGGGCTATGGCTACACCTTC. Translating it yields CASSYSGAGWGYGYTF.